This T cell receptor beta chain was sequenced during a study of blood T cell repertoires in COVID-19. Data came from immunoSEQ multiplex PCR; TCRdb stores just in-frame clones and leaves some out. The profile shows tens of thousands of clones, 80% to 90% of them singletons. The CDR3 has 12 amino acids. Losses at the gene ends were 6 bases for V and 7 bases for J; bases not matched to a gene: 0. Germline V gene sequence: CDR1 MNHEY, CDR2 SVGAGI. This clone was counted a few times. The origin of this receptor is a man between 60 and 70 years old with acute or convalescent COVID-19. The rearrangement joins TRBV6-5 to TRBJ1-6; TRBD1 matches at 7 bases. The sequencing input was peripheral blood. As DNA, the CDR3 is TGTGCCAGCAGGACAGGGAATTCACCCCTCCACTTT. Encoded protein: CASRTGNSPLHF.